This T cell receptor beta chain was captured in a study of human T cells and chemical hapten exposure. Across the whole study: Upper-back patch tests with 0.01% DPC were read at 6 days.

Findings and limits, study-wide: Because they had alopecia, donors may respond immunologically unlike healthy people.

Trimming stripped 2 bases from V and 1 base from J, with 8 bases between. Germline V lookup: CDR1 ENHRY, CDR2 SYGVKD. The CDR3 sequence is 14 residues long. This clonotype was detected a few times. Its antigen is currently unknown. TCRdb fed the RACE reads into MiXCR, producing one record per CDR3 protein. The repertoire consists of fewer than 400,000 distinct CDR3 sequences, with around 7% occurring once and the leading ten covering 8% to 9%. The time point is: patch test 1, 2 weeks after DPC sensitization. Treatment specified: therapeutic diphenylcyclopropenone sensitization with weekly scalp DPC. The receptor's source is a woman under 30 with alopecia areata. Some clones in this sample may be carry-over from other donors' samples. The chain links TRBV10-3 to TRBJ2-5; no definite D call. Sequenced material: whole blood, taken in connection with sensitization to the hapten diphenylcyclopropenone (DPC). The chain's CDR3 is CAISEPALQETQYF. In nucleotides, the CDR3 is TGTGCCATCAGTGAGCCGGCCCTCCAAGAGACCCAGTACTTC.